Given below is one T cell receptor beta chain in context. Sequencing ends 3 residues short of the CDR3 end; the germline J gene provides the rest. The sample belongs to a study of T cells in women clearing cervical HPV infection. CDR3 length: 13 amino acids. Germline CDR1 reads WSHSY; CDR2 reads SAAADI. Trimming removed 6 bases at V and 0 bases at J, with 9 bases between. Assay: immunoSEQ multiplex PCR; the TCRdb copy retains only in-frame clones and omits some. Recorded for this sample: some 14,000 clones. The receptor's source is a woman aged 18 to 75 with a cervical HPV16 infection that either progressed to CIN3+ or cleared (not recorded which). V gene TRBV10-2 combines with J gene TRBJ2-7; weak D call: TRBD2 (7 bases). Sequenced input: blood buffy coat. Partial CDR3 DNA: TGCGCCAGCAGGGCGGGGGCCTCCTACGAG. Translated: CASRAGASYE. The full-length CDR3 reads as CASRAGASYEQYF.